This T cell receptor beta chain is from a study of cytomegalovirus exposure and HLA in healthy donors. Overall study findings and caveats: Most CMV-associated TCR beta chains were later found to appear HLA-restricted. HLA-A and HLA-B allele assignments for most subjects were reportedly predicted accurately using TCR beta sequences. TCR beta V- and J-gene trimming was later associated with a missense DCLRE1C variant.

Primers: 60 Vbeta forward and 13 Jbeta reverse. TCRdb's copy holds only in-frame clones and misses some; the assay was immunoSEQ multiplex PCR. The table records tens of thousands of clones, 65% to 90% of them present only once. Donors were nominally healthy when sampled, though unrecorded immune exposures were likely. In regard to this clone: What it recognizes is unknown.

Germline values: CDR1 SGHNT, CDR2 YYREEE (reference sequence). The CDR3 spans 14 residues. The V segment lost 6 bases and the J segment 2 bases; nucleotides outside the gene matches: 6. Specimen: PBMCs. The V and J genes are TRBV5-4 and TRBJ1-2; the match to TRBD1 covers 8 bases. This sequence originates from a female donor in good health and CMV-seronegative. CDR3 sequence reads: CASTWSGGNYGYTF. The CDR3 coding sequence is TGTGCCAGCACCTGGTCAGGGGGCAACTATGGCTACACCTTC.